Following are 18 T cell receptor beta chains from one sample sequenced in a study of PD-1 blockade in classical Hodgkin lymphoma. All the patients suffered relapse after autologous stem cell transplantation, and brentuximab vedotin exposure differed. Sequencing was performed with immunoSEQ multiplex PCR; in TCRdb, only in-frame clones are kept and a portion is missing. In the table there are 20,000 to 25,000 clones, around 86% of which are singletons. Sequencing used peripheral blood mononuclear cells (PBMCs), obtained before the second cycle of nivolumab. Every receptor here comes from a human donor with classical Hodgkin lymphoma.

Only one count was recorded for this clone. This chain links TRBV5-6 with TRBJ2-1; TRBD2 matches at 15 bases. J was trimmed by 10 bases and V by 4 bases; bases with no gene match: 6. CDR1 SGHDT and CDR2 YYEEEE come from the germline V gene. The CDR3 has 15 amino acids. The CDR3 loop is CASSQGLAGGYEQFF. The CDR3, as DNA: TGTGCCAGCAGCCAGGGACTAGCGGGAGGTTACGAGCAGTTCTTC.

As concerns this clone: One end of the junction fails to match germline, which may point to a read error. The chain uses TRBV7-7 and TRBJ2-5; a weak D match, TRBD2 (6 bases). The CDR3 extends over 15 amino acids. Germline CDR1 is SSHAT and CDR2 is FNYEAQ (reference sequence). CDR3 region: CASSLGGDLVETQYF. In nucleotides, the CDR3 is TGTGCTAGCAGCTTGGGCGGGGATTTGGTAGAGACCCAGTACTTC.

The CDR3 loop is CASSPRTGWSEQYF. The DNA of the CDR3 is TGTGCCAGCAGCCCGAGGACTGGTTGGTCCGAGCAGTACTTC. This chain uses TRBV5-4 with TRBJ2-7, with D perhaps TRBD2 (5 bases). The CDR3 runs 14 residues. Trimming removed 4 bases from V and 6 bases from J, with 17 bases in between. CDR1 SGHNT and CDR2 YYREEE come from the germline V gene (reference sequence).

This chain links TRBV7-9 with TRBJ2-3, with D perhaps matching TRBD2 (5 bases). Trimming pared 5 bases from V and 7 bases from J, leaving 10 bases between. Germline assignment: CDR1 SEHNR and CDR2 FQNEAQ (reference sequence). The CDR3 contains 12 residues. The chain's CDR3 is CASSQDGNTQYF. The DNA of the CDR3 is TGTGCCAGCAGCCAAGACGGGAATACGCAGTATTTT.

The J gene is TRBJ2-7, the V gene TRBV19; D gene ambiguous. The CDR3 has 12 amino acids. V was shortened by 4 bases and J by 4 bases, with 8 bases between the two germline ends. Germline values: CDR1 LNHDA, CDR2 SQIVND (reference sequence). The CDR3 region is CASSRSTYEQYF. The CDR3 DNA is TGTGCCAGTAGTAGGTCCACTTACGAGCAGTACTTC. Based on the CDR3 plus reference TRBV19 and TRBJ2-7, the full variable domain is DGGITQSPKYLFRKEGQNVTLSCEQNLNHDAMYWYRQDPGQGLRLIYYSQIVNDFQKGDIAEGYSVSREKKESFPLTVTSAQKNPTAFYLCASSRSTYEQYFGPGTRLTVT.

V is TRBV11-2 and J is TRBJ2-2; D ambiguous. V was shortened by 0 bases and J by 5 bases, with 19 bases between the two germline ends. The germline V gene encodes CDR1 SGHAT and CDR2 FQNNGV. The CDR3 is 18 residues long. CDR3 amino acids: CASSLDALRSTATGELFF. The CDR3 nucleotides are TGTGCCAGCAGCTTAGATGCACTTAGGAGTACGGCGACCGGGGAGCTGTTTTTT.

V and J are TRBV4-2 and TRBJ2-2; TRBD2 agrees at 9 bases. J was trimmed by 6 bases and V by 4 bases; bases with no gene match: 6. The CDR3 loop spans 15 amino acids. The germline gives CDR1 LGHNA, CDR2 YNFKEQ. The CDR3 reads CASSPSGATPGELFF. The CDR3 DNA reads as TGTGCCAGCAGCCCTAGCGGGGCGACACCCGGGGAGCTGTTTTTT.

Details on this clone: A read error is likely, as this CDR3 ends without the conserved phenylalanine or tryptophan. The rearrangement uses TRBV6-5 and TRBJ1-2; the match to TRBD1 covers 7 bases. J lost 8 bases, V lost 0 bases, and 3 bases had no gene match. This CDR3 has 13 amino acids. Germline V gene sequence: CDR1 MNHEY, CDR2 SVGAGI. Written as DNA, the CDR3 is TGTGCCAGCAGTTACTCGACAGGGATGGGCTACACCCTC. Its protein is CASSYSTGMGYTL.

The chain combines TRBV19 with TRBJ2-2, with TRBD1 matching 8 bases. CDR1 is LNHDA and CDR2 is SQIVND in the germline V gene (reference sequence). The CDR3 covers 15 residues. V was pared by 1 base and J by 4 bases, with 2 bases of the junction left unmatched. The CDR3: CASSIVQGATGELFF. Here the CDR3 DNA reads TGTGCCAGTAGTATAGTGCAGGGGGCCACCGGGGAGCTGTTTTTT.

This clone was detected only once. J is TRBJ1-5 and V is TRBV19, with D tentatively TRBD1 (6 bases). The germline gives CDR1 LNHDA, CDR2 SQIVND (reference sequence). This CDR3 comprises 16 residues. V lost 2 bases and J lost 6, with 17 bases in between. CDR3 region: CASSIREGGGSQPQHF. CDR3 coding DNA: TGTGCCAGTAGTATACGGGAGGGGGGGGGAAGTCAGCCCCAGCATTTT.

This clone has only one observation. The V call is TRBV18, the J call TRBJ2-1; D gene unclear. The ends were cut back, 5 bases at V and 8 bases at J, with 7 bases in the middle. This CDR3 spans 11 amino acids. Germline V gene lookup returns CDR1 KGHSH and CDR2 LQKENI. The CDR3 nucleotides are TGTGCCAGCTCAGCTGGCCATGAGCAGTTCTTC. It specifies CASSAGHEQFF.

Comments on this clone: An end of the junction differs from the germline gene, which may be a read error. The chain links TRBV19 to TRBJ2-5, with D unclear. The CDR3 extends over 15 amino acids. CDR1 and CDR2 (germline): LNHDA, SQIVND (reference sequence). This CDR3 is CASSIVQAQQETQYF. The CDR3 region has the DNA TGTGCCAGTAGCATAGTGCAGGCGCAACAAGAGACCCAGTACTTC.

This chain connects TRBV19 to TRBJ2-1, with 8 bases that match TRBD1. This CDR3 has 16 amino acids. Germline CDR1 LNHDA, CDR2 SQIVND (reference sequence). The V and J ends lost 0 bases and 6 bases, in that order; junction bases with no gene match: 7. The CDR3 DNA is TGTGCCAGTAGTATAGACTCAGGGGGCCGGGGCAATGAGCAGTTCTTC. Its protein is CASSIDSGGRGNEQFF.

The J gene is TRBJ1-1, the V gene TRBV7-3; D gene unclear. Germline V gives CDR1 SGHTA, CDR2 FQGTGA. The germline V and J ends were trimmed by 1 base and 4 bases, with 13 bases remaining between them. CDR3 length: 15 residues. CDR3 region: CASSLSPAGITEAFF. The DNA for the CDR3 is TGTGCCAGCAGCTTAAGCCCCGCGGGAATCACTGAAGCTTTCTTT.

The chain couples TRBV6-5 to TRBJ2-7; D tentatively reads TRBD1 or TRBD2 (6 bases each). Trimming stripped 8 bases from V and 0 bases from J, with 8 bases between. The germline CDR1 and CDR2 sequences are MNHEY and SVGAGI. This CDR3 comprises 12 residues. In DNA form, the CDR3 reads TGTGCCAGCGGAGGGGGCTCCTACGAGCAGTACTTC. The encoded protein is CASGGGSYEQYF.

The rearrangement links TRBV19 to TRBJ1-4; D not resolved. V dropped 4 bases and J dropped 0 bases, with 9 bases sitting between them. Germline CDR1 LNHDA, CDR2 SQIVND (reference sequence). The CDR3 extends over 15 amino acids. As DNA, the CDR3 is TGTGCCAGTAGTACAGGCACTTCAACTAATGAAAAACTGTTTTTT. Its translation: CASSTGTSTNEKLFF.

This clone is labeled medium-sized. This chain joins TRBV7-9 and TRBJ2-5; D unclear. In germline, CDR1 is SEHNR, CDR2 FQNEAQ (reference sequence). This CDR3 comprises 15 residues. V was shortened by 6 bases and J by 2 bases, with 16 bases between the two germline ends. In DNA, the CDR3 is TGTGCCAGCAGTCCGCCCAAAAGCTTGCAAGAGACCCAGTACTTC. Amino acid sequence: CASSPPKSLQETQYF.

The chain couples TRBV7-9 to TRBJ1-3; D not certain. The CDR3 totals 16 residues. Per the germline V gene, CDR1 is SEHNR and CDR2 is FQNEAQ (reference sequence). Deletions cut 1 base from V and 0 bases from J, with 10 bases between. The CDR3 nucleotides are TGTGCCAGCAGCTTAGTTCAGGAGAGCTCTGGAAACACCATATATTTT. Translating it yields CASSLVQESSGNTIYF.